The entry below gives a single TCR beta chain sequence along with its context. The antigen remains undetermined. A junction boundary mismatches the germline segment, possibly from a read error. In patients chosen for sequencing, flow cytometry had shown CD8+CD57+ cell expansion. The enrolled patients all had severe acquired aplastic anemia. This sample stems from a study of CD8+CD57+ T cells in acquired aplastic anemia. Study-wide background: Sorted CD4+ plus CD8+ cells gave DNA averaging roughly 2.9 ug. Study conclusions and caveats: Almost 30 sequences, all CD8+ CDR3, were shared between patients and controls. For CD8+ Simpson's diversity, patients and controls showed no significant difference.

Genomic DNA templated the TCR beta VDJ and CDR3 profiling. TCRdb called the reads again in MiXCR, with one record for every CDR3 protein. The sample carries under 200,000 distinct CDR3 sequences, 45% to 50% recorded once. CDR1 is SEHNR and CDR2 is FQNEAQ in the germline V gene (reference sequence). This CDR3 is built from 14 residues. The clonotype was recovered from a human donor with aplastic anemia. The chain couples TRBV7-9 to TRBJ2-7; D unresolved. Sequences were obtained from sorted CD4+, CD8+, or CD8+CD57+ T cells (not recorded which) from PBMCs. In DNA, the CDR3 is TGCGCCAGCAGCTTAGGTACTTTCGGCTACGAGCAGTACTTC. Its translation is CASSLGTFGYEQYF.